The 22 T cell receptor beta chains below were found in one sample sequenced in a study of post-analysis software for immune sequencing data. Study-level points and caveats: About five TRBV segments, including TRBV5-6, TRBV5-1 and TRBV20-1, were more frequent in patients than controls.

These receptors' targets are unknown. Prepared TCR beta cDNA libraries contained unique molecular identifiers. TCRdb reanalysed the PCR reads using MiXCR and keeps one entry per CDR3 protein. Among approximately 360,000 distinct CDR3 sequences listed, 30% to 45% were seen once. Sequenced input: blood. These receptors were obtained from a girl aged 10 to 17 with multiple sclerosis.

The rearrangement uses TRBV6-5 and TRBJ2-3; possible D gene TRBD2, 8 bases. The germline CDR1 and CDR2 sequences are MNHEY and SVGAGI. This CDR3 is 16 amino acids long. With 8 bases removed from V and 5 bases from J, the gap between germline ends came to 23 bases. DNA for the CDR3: TGTGCCAGCTCAAACGGGAGGGGGCTAGCGAGAGATACGCAGTATTTT. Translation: CASSNGRGLARDTQYF.

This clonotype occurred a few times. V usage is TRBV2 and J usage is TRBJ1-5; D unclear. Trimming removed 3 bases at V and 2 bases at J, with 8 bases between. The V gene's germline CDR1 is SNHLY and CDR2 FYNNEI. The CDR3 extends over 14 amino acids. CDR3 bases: TGTGCCAGCAGTGAGGAGGGTGGCAATCAGCCCCAGCATTTT. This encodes CASSEEGGNQPQHF.

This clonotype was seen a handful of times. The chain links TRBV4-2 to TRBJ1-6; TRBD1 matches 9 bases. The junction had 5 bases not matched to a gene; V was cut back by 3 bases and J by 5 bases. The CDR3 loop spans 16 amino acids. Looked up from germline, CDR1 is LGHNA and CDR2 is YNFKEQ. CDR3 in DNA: TGTGCCAGCAGCCAGGGGAGGACAGGGGATAATTCACCCCTCCACTTT. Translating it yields CASSQGRTGDNSPLHF.

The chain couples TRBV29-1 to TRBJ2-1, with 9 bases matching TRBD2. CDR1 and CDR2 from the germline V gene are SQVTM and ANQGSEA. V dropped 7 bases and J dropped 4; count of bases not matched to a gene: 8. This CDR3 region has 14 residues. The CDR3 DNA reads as TGCAGCGCCACGGTGGCGGGGGGGTACAATGAGCAGTTCTTC. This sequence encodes CSATVAGGYNEQFF.

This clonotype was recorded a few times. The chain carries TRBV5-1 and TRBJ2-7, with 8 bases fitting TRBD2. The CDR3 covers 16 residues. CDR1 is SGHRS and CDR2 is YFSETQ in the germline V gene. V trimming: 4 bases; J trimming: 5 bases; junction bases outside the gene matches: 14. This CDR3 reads CASSPVERGWGNEQYF. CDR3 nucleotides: TGCGCCAGCAGCCCCGTAGAGCGGGGGTGGGGTAACGAGCAGTACTTC.

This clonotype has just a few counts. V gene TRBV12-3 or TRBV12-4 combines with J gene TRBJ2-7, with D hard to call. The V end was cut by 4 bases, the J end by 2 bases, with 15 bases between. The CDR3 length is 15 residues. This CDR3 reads CASSSHKTGTYEQYF. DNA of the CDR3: TGTGCCAGCAGTTCACACAAGACTGGAACCTACGAGCAGTACTTC.

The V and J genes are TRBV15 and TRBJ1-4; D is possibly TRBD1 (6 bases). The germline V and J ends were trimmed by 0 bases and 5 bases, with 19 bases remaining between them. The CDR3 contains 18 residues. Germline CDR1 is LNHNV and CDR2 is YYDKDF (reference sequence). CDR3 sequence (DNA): TGTGCCACCAGCAGAGACCCGGACAGAGGGAGAGTAAATGAAAAACTGTTTTTT. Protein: CATSRDPDRGRVNEKLFF.

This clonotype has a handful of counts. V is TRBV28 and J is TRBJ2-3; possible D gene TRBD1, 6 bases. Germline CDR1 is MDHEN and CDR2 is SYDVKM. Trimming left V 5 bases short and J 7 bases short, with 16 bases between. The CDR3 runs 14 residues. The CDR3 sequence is CASSLPTGQNTQYF. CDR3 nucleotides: TGTGCCAGCAGTCTGCCGACAGGTCAGAATACGCAGTATTTT. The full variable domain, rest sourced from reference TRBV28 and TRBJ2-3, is DVKVTQSSRYLVKRTGEKVFLECVQDMDHENMFWYRQDPGLGLRLIYFSYDVKMKEKGDIPEGYSVSREKKERFSLILESASTNQTSMYLCASSLPTGQNTQYFGPGTRLTVL.

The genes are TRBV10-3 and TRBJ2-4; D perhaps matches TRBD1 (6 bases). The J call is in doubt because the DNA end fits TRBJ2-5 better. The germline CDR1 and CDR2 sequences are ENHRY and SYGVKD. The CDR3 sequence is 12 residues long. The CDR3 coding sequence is TGTGCCATCAGGGGGGCCGGGGAGACCCAGTACTTC. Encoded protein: CAIRGAGETQYF.

The CDR3 here is CASSPIRESYNEQFF. Here the CDR3 DNA reads TGTGCCAGCAGCCCCATTAGGGAGTCCTACAATGAGCAGTTCTTC. The rearrangement uses TRBV7-2 and TRBJ2-1; weak D call: TRBD2 (5 bases). The germline V gene encodes CDR1 SGHTA and CDR2 FQGNSA. V was trimmed by 5 bases and J by 1 base, leaving 12 bases between them. CDR3 length: 15 amino acids. Supplemented by reference TRBV7-2 and TRBJ2-1, the full variable domain reads GAGVSQSPSNKVTEKGKDVELRCDPISGHTALYWYRQSLGQGLEFLIYFQGNSAPDKSGLPSDRFSAERTGGSVSTLTIQRTQQEDSAVYLCASSPIRESYNEQFFGPGTRLTVL.

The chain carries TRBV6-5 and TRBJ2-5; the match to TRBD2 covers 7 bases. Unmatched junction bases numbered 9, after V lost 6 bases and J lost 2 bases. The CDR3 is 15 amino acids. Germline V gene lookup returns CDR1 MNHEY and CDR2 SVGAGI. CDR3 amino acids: CASSQLSGGQETQYF. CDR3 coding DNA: TGTGCCAGCAGCCAGTTATCCGGGGGGCAAGAGACCCAGTACTTC.

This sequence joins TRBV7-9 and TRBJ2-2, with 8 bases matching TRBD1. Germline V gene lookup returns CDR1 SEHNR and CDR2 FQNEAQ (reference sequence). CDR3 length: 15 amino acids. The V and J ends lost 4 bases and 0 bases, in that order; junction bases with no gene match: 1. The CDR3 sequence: CASSWGQANTGELFF. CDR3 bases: TGTGCCAGCAGCTGGGGACAGGCGAACACCGGGGAGCTGTTTTTT.

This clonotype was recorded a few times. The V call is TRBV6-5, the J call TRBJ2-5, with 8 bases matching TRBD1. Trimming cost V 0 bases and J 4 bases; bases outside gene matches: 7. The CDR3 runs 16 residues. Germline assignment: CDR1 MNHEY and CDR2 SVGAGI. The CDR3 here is CASSYSLRTGRETQYF. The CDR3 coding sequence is TGTGCCAGCAGTTACTCGTTGCGGACAGGGAGAGAGACCCAGTACTTC.

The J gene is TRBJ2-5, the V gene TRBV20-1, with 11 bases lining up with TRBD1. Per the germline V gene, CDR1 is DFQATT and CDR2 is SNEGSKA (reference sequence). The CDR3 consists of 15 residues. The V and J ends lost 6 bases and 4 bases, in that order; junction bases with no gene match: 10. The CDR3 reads CSARPGTGGRETQYF. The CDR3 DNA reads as TGCAGTGCCCGACCAGGGACAGGGGGTCGAGAGACCCAGTACTTC.

The CDR3 loop is CASSFHGGSDTQYF. In nucleotides, the CDR3 is TGTGCCAGCAGCTTTCATGGGGGGTCAGATACGCAGTATTTT. The J gene is TRBJ2-3, the V gene TRBV7-6; tentatively, D is TRBD2 (6 bases). Trimming took 3 bases from V and 4 from J, leaving 11 bases between them. In germline, CDR1 is SGHVS, CDR2 FNYEAQ. The CDR3 contains 14 residues.

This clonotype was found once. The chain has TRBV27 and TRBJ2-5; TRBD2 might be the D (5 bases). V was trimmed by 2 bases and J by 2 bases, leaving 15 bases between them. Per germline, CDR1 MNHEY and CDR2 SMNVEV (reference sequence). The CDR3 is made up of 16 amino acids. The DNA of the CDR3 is TGTGCCAGCAGTTTAAGTGGCCGGCTAGCACAAGAGACCCAGTACTTC. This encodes CASSLSGRLAQETQYF.

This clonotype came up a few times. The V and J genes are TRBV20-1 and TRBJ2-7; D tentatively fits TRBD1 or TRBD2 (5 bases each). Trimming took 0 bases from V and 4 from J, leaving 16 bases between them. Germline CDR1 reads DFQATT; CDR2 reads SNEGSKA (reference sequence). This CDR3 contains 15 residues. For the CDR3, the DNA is TGCAGTGCTAGAGATCAGAGAGGGACCCTATACGAGCAGTACTTC. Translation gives CSARDQRGTLYEQYF.

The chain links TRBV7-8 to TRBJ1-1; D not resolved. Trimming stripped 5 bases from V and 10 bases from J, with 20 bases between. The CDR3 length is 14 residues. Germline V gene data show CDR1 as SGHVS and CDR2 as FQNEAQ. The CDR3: CASSPVSFGSGAFF. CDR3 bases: TGTGCCAGCAGCCCAGTCTCATTCGGAAGTGGAGCTTTCTTT.

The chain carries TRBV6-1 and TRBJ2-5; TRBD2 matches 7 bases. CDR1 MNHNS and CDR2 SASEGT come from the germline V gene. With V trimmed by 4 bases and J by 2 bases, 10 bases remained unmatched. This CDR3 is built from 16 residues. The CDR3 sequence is CASSVGVAGEQETQYF. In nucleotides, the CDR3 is TGTGCCAGCAGTGTCGGGGTAGCGGGTGAACAAGAGACCCAGTACTTC.

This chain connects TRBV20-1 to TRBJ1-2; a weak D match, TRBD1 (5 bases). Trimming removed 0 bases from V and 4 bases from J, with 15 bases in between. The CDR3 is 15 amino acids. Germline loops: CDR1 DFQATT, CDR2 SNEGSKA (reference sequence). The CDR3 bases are TGCAGTGCTAGAGACGACAAAAAGGGGCTCTATGGCTACACCTTC. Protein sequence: CSARDDKKGLYGYTF.

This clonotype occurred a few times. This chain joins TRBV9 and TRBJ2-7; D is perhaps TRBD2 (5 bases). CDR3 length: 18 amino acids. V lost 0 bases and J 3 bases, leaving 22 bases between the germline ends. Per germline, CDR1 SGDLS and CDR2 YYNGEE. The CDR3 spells CASSVAPSSKSSNYEQYF. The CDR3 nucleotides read TGTGCCAGCAGCGTAGCCCCTAGCTCCAAATCTAGCAACTACGAGCAGTACTTC.

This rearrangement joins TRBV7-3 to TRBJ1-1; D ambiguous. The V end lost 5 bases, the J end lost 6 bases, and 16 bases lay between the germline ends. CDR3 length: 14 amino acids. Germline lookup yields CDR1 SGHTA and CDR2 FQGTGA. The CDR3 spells CASSKQDTVAEAFF. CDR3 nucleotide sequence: TGTGCCAGCAGCAAACAAGACACGGTAGCTGAAGCTTTCTTT.